The 30 T cell receptor beta chains below all came from one sample that was sequenced in a study of tumor-infiltrating lymphocytes in primary liver carcinoma. Starting from 500 ng of total RNA, TCR beta cDNA was produced with a primer in the constant region. What produced the TCR beta libraries was three nested multiplex PCR rounds using slightly modified ARM-PCR. The first two PCR rounds, around 10 cycles each, used TRBV1-TRBV30 forward primers and a C-beta reverse primer. TCRdb re-analysed the multiplex PCR reads in MiXCR, keeping a single row per CDR3 protein. The table shows 40,000 to 60,000 distinct CDR3 sequences, with 65% to 80% occurring only once. Co-extraction of both nucleic acids (RNA and DNA) used roughly 18-34 mg of unsorted bulk tissue. The sequencing input was liver tumor tissue from sampling region 5. Subset: tumor region T5, tumor centre. Every receptor here comes from a man aged 35-49 years with primary liver carcinoma and hepatitis B virus infection.

In the case of this clonotype: The CDR3 carries no conserved terminal phenylalanine or tryptophan, so it likely arises from a read error. V and J are TRBV10-3 and TRBJ2-1; 7 bases line up with TRBD2. The CDR3 is 17 residues long. Germline CDR1 ENHRY, CDR2 SYGVKD. In DNA, the CDR3 is TGTGTCATCAGTCTAAGGCTAGCGGAAAGCTCCTACAATGAGCAGTTCCTC. Encoded protein: CVISLRLAESSYNEQFL.

Comments on this clonotype: It is likely a read error, because the conserved phenylalanine at the end of the CDR3 is missing. CDR3: CSVSGRAAETQYS. In DNA form, the CDR3 reads TGCAGTGTTAGTGGGAGGGCCGCTGAGACCCAGTACTCC. The genes are TRBV29-1 and TRBJ2-5; 7 bases map to TRBD2. The germline V gene has CDR1 SQVTM and CDR2 ANQGSEA. The CDR3 runs to 13 residues.

Remarks on this clonotype: The junction shows a germline mismatch at one end, possibly a read error. This chain connects TRBV6-5 to TRBJ1-4; maybe TRBD1 (6 bases). CDR1 MNHEY and CDR2 SVGAGI come from the germline V gene. CDR3 length equals 15 residues. CDR3 loop: CVSSYWGANDGKLFF. The CDR3 coding sequence is TGTGTCAGCAGTTACTGGGGGGCGAATGACGGAAAACTGTTTTTT.

A word on this clonotype: A much larger clonotype is one base distant, so this may be a read error. The rearrangement uses TRBV28 and TRBJ2-7; the D gene is possibly TRBD1 (5 bases). The length of the CDR3 is 13 residues. CDR1 MDHEN and CDR2 SYDVKM come from the germline V gene. Trimming cost V 8 bases and J 1 base, with 12 bases left between them. The CDR3, as DNA: TGTGCCAGCTCGGCCTCAGGGTCCTACGAGCAGTACTTC. Translated: CASSASGSYEQYF.

As for this clonotype: Its ends do not fully match the called genes, so a read error is possible. The chain carries TRBV11-2 and TRBJ2-7, with D tentatively TRBD1 (5 bases). The CDR3 runs to 14 residues. Germline V gene sequence: CDR1 SGHAT, CDR2 FQNNGV. The CDR3 is CAGSLTDRAYEQYF. The CDR3 bases are TGTGCCGGTAGCTTAACCGACAGAGCCTATGAGCAGTACTTC.

Concerning this clonotype: Given a much more abundant clone one base away, this may be a read error. The V call is TRBV12-3 or TRBV12-4, the J call TRBJ2-2; no reliable D call. V lost 5 bases and J 6 bases, leaving 7 bases between the germline ends. The CDR3 sequence is 12 residues long. CDR3 in amino acids: CASSHRPGELFF. The CDR3, as DNA: TGTGCCAGCAGTCATAGGCCCGGGGAGCTGTTTTTT.

Details on this clonotype: A read error may explain this, as a much larger clone is one base away. The CDR3 does not close with the conserved phenylalanine or tryptophan, likely indicating a read error. The V gene is TRBV5-1, the J gene TRBJ2-5, with TRBD2 matching 7 bases. V lost 3 bases and J lost 1; bases outside the gene matches: 0. Per the germline V gene, CDR1 is SGHRS and CDR2 is YFSETQ. The CDR3 extends over 13 amino acids. The CDR3 region is CASSWGGQETQYL. The CDR3 coding sequence is TGCGCCAGCAGCTGGGGGGGCCAAGAGACCCAGTACCTC.

About this clonotype: An end of the junction does not agree with germline; a read error may underlie this. The chain recombines TRBV4-2 with TRBJ2-7; 9 bases line up with TRBD2. Germline values: CDR1 LGHNA, CDR2 YNFKEQ. CDR3 size: 15 residues. The chain's CDR3 is CVSSQTAGGTYEQYF. CDR3 nucleotide sequence: TGTGTCAGCAGCCAAACGGCGGGAGGGACCTACGAGCAGTACTTC.

Worth noting for this clonotype: At one end the junction does not follow the germline gene, possibly because of a read error. The chain joins TRBV12-3 or TRBV12-4 to TRBJ2-1, with D unresolved. The CDR3 is 14 amino acids. CDR3 amino acids: CASSLHGHYNEQFF. CDR3 DNA: TGTGCCAGTAGTTTACACGGTCACTACAATGAGCAGTTCTTC.

Concerning this clonotype itself: The germline gene is not matched at one end of the junction; a read error may be the cause. V is TRBV29-1 and J is TRBJ2-3; 8 bases are shared with TRBD2. CDR1 SQVTM and CDR2 ANQGSEA come from the germline V gene. This CDR3 is built from 15 residues. The CDR3 here is CSVVPAGGHTGTQYF. DNA for the CDR3: TGCAGTGTTGTGCCCGCGGGGGGACACACAGGTACGCAGTATTTT.

This clonotype was detected once. The final CDR3 position lacks the conserved phenylalanine or tryptophan, pointing to a likely read error. The V call is TRBV11-2, the J call TRBJ2-7; 9 bases map to TRBD1. CDR1 and CDR2 from the germline V gene are SGHAT and FQNNGV. The length of the CDR3 is 15 residues. The CDR3 protein is CASCSTGGRRYGQYL. For the CDR3, the DNA is TGCGCCAGCTGCTCTACAGGGGGCCGGAGGTACGGGCAGTACTTA.

This clonotype has at least ten counts. This could be a read error, since a much larger clone is one nucleotide away. The rearrangement uses TRBV11-3 and TRBJ2-6, with D tentatively TRBD1 (5 bases). Germline loops: CDR1 SGHNT, CDR2 YENEEA. CDR3 length: 14 amino acids. The CDR3 spells CASSDRAGVNVLTF. The CDR3 DNA follows: TGTGCCAGCAGCGACAGAGCTGGGGTCAACGTCCTGACTTTC.

This rearrangement joins TRBV30 to TRBJ2-3, with a tentative D call TRBD2 (7 bases). V was pared by 4 bases and J by 5 bases, with 16 bases between. Germline values: CDR1 GTSNPN, CDR2 SVGIG (reference sequence). This CDR3 contains 14 residues. As DNA, the CDR3 is TGTGCCTGGAATGTTGGAGGGGGGGGAGATACGCAGTATTTT. Amino acid sequence: CAWNVGGGGDTQYF.

As regards this clonotype: A junction end diverges from the germline sequence, so it may reflect a read error. The chain uses TRBV11-1 and TRBJ1-1; TRBD1 might be the D (6 bases). The germline V gene has CDR1 SGHAT and CDR2 FQDESV (reference sequence). The CDR3 runs to 12 residues. The CDR3 sequence is CASSRGDTDAIF. The CDR3, as DNA: TGTGCCAGCAGCCGGGGGGACACTGACGCTATCTTT.

A word on this clonotype: In this CDR3 the conserved last residue, phenylalanine or tryptophan, is missing, so a read error is likely. The chain employs TRBV29-1 and TRBJ2-5; unclear D gene. This CDR3 spans 12 amino acids. CDR1 and CDR2 from the germline V gene are SQVTM and ANQGSEA. V gave up 4 bases and J gave up 2 bases, with 8 bases separating them. The CDR3 sequence is CSVVSTQETQYL. As DNA, the CDR3 is TGCAGCGTTGTGTCGACTCAAGAGACCCAGTACCTC.

This sequence joins TRBV7-8 and TRBJ1-1, with D hard to call. This CDR3 contains 13 residues. The germline V gene has CDR1 SGHVS and CDR2 FQNEAQ. Trimming removed 0 bases at V and 5 bases at J, with 7 bases between. The CDR3: CASSLAVTTEAFF. The CDR3 DNA reads TGTGCCAGCAGCTTAGCGGTGACAACTGAAGCTTTCTTT.

As for this clonotype: The junction differs from germline at one of its ends, possibly a read error. This chain uses TRBV5-5 with TRBJ2-7, with 10 bases identical to TRBD1. The CDR3 is 17 residues long. Germline values: CDR1 SGHKS, CDR2 YYEKEE (reference sequence). CDR3 in DNA: TGTGCCGGCAGCTTGGCCCCCTGGACAGGGGGAATCTACGAGCAGTACTTC. This codes for CAGSLAPWTGGIYEQYF.

Remarks on this clonotype: No conserved phenylalanine or tryptophan ends this CDR3, so it is likely a read error. The rearrangement joins TRBV19 to TRBJ2-5, with D unclear. CDR3 length equals 13 residues. V lost 2 bases, J lost 2 bases, and 6 bases lay in between. From germline, CDR1 is LNHDA and CDR2 SQIVND (reference sequence). CDR3 sequence: CASSILLQETQYL. CDR3 bases: TGTGCCAGTAGTATATTACTTCAAGAGACCCAGTACCTC.

With respect to this clonotype: Without the conserved terminal phenylalanine or tryptophan, this CDR3 likely stems from a read error. The genes are TRBV4-2 and TRBJ2-1; D not resolved. CDR1 is LGHNA, CDR2 YNFKEQ, per germline. CDR3 length: 12 amino acids. The CDR3 bases are TGCGCCAGCAGCCAAGAAAGAAATGAGCAGTTCCTC. Residues: CASSQERNEQFL.

To note about this clonotype: Mismatch with germline at one junction end may stem from a read error. This rearrangement joins TRBV6-5 to TRBJ2-2; possibly TRBD2 for D (7 bases). Germline CDR1 reads MNHEY; CDR2 reads SVGAGI. CDR3 length: 15 amino acids. DNA of the CDR3: TGTGCCAGCAGTTACGTAGTGGACGGCACCGGGGGGCTGCTTTTT. Amino acids: CASSYVVDGTGGLLF.

This clonotype was counted ten times or more. CDR3 sequence: CASSPGTGSYGYTF. The CDR3 region has the DNA TGTGCCAGCAGCCCTGGGACAGGGAGTTATGGCTACACCTTC. This chain connects TRBV5-5 to TRBJ1-2; TRBD1 matches 9 bases. The trim removed 4 bases at V and 5 bases at J, leaving 6 bases unmatched. Germline V gene sequence: CDR1 SGHKS, CDR2 YYEKEE (reference sequence). The CDR3 runs 14 residues.

Regarding this clonotype: A much more abundant neighbour one base away suggests this may be a read error. V usage is TRBV28 and J usage is TRBJ1-4; TRBD1 might be the D (6 bases). The CDR3 is 15 amino acids. Per germline, CDR1 MDHEN and CDR2 SYDVKM. The CDR3, as DNA: TGTGCCAACAGTTCCCTCTCTAGACAGGTTGAAAAACTGTTTTTT. Amino acids: CANSSLSRQVEKLFF.

This chain uses TRBV6-5 with TRBJ1-5; 7 bases are a match to TRBD2. The tail of the sequence fits TRBJ2-3 better, so the J call may be wrong. The CDR3 spans 14 residues. The germline CDR1 and CDR2 sequences are MNHEY and SVGAGI. This CDR3 reads CASSFSGREQPQYF. The CDR3 DNA reads as TGTGCCAGCAGTTTTTCAGGGAGGGAGCAGCCCCAGTATTTT.

The CDR3 DNA sequence: TGTGCCAGCAGTTTATTACCGGGCCATCCGGAGAATGAGCAGTTCTTC. It specifies CASSLLPGHPENEQFF. The V and J genes are TRBV27 and TRBJ2-1; D is uncertain. The CDR3 runs to 16 residues. The V gene lost 1 base and the J gene lost 7 bases, with 17 bases spanning the gap. From germline, CDR1 is MNHEY and CDR2 SMNVEV (reference sequence).

Turning to this clonotype: As the CDR3 is not closed by the conserved phenylalanine or tryptophan, this likely results from a read error. The limits of the CDR3 on the DNA are not certain, so only TCRdb's listed CDR3 is given. V gene TRBV11-2 combines with J gene TRBJ1-6; TRBD1, as called in the table, went unchecked against the DNA. The CDR3 contains 14 residues when both ends are counted. Looked up from germline, CDR1 is SGHAT and CDR2 is FQNNGV. The CDR3 is CASSLLGANSPLYL.

For this clonotype: At one end the junction does not follow the germline gene, possibly because of a read error. CDR3 protein: CASSLDYSYEQYF. CDR3 DNA sequence: TGTGCCAGCAGCTTGGACTACTCCTACGAACAGTACTTC. This rearrangement joins TRBV6-5 to TRBJ2-7, with a weak D call TRBD2 (6 bases). The germline V gene has CDR1 MNHEY and CDR2 SVGAGI. CDR3 length: 13 residues.

Of note for this clonotype: Given the absence of the conserved phenylalanine or tryptophan at the CDR3 end, a read error is likely. The rearrangement links TRBV12-3 or TRBV12-4 to TRBJ1-1; D not resolved. The CDR3 length is 12 residues. V lost 5 bases and J 3 bases, leaving 7 bases between the germline ends. The CDR3 spells CASSRADTEAFI. The CDR3 nucleotides read TGTGCCAGCAGTCGAGCAGACACTGAAGCTTTCATT.

This clonotype was picked up a small number of times. At one end, the junction sequence differs from germline, possibly due to a read error. The chain carries TRBV6-5 and TRBJ2-1; TRBD1 aligns across 7 bases. The CDR3 sequence is 14 residues long. The V gene's germline CDR1 is MNHEY and CDR2 SVGAGI. As DNA, the CDR3 is TGTGCTAGCAGTTACAGGGGCGTCTTCAATGGGCAGTTCTTC. Translating gives CASSYRGVFNGQFF.

In the case of this clonotype: The junction differs from germline at one of its ends, possibly a read error. The chain recombines TRBV7-9 with TRBJ2-2, with D tentatively TRBD1 or TRBD2 (6 bases each). This CDR3 is built from 13 residues. Looked up from germline, CDR1 is SEHNR and CDR2 is FQNEAQ (reference sequence). CDR3 coding DNA: TGTGTCAGCAGCCAAGGGGGGACCAGGGAGCTGTTTTTT. It is translated as CVSSQGGTRELFF.

The gene calls are TRBV20-1 and TRBJ2-1, with 8 nucleotides matching TRBD2. CDR1 DFQATT and CDR2 SNEGSKA come from the germline V gene (reference sequence). CDR3 length: 13 amino acids. CDR3 residues: CIAGGANYNEQFF. CDR3 in DNA: TGCATTGCCGGGGGGGCAAACTACAATGAGCAGTTCTTC.